A selection of T cell receptor beta chains follows, all from one sample in a study of blood T cell repertoires in COVID-19. Generated by immunoSEQ multiplex PCR, the TCRdb table keeps only in-frame clones and is missing some. The sample lists 200,000 to 250,000 clones; around 87% were seen once. Sample: PBMCs or T cells enriched from blood (not recorded which). The source is a woman between 45 and 65 years old who had recovered from COVID-19. Each CDR3 is given with its conserved first and last residue. D genes are given only for firm matches. Where a row states a size, it is once, few, many or the class of an expanded clone; other rows omit it.

j_call v_call clone_size d_call cdr3_aa cdr3_nt
TRBJ2-7 TRBV11-2 NA NA CASSQMGQPYEQYF TGTGCCAGCAGCCAAATGGGACAACCCTACGAGCAGTACTTC
TRBJ1-5 TRBV27 NA TRBD1 CASSYQGQGNQPQHF TGTGCCAGCAGTTACCAGGGACAGGGAAATCAGCCCCAGCATTTT
TRBJ2-5 TRBV27 NA NA CASSLRLSGQETQYF TGTGCCAGCAGTTTAAGGCTCAGCGGCCAAGAGACCCAGTACTTC
TRBJ1-1 TRBV12-5 NA TRBD1 CASGLYQGVNTEAFF TGTGCTAGTGGTTTGTATCAGGGGGTCAACACTGAAGCTTTCTTT
TRBJ2-3 TRBV27 NA TRBD2 CASSFRSGSRSDTQYF TGTGCCAGCAGTTTTCGTAGCGGGAGTAGGTCAGATACGCAGTATTTT
TRBJ2-3 TRBV7-2 NA TRBD2 CASSPRGLAVSDTQYF TGTGCCAGCAGCCCGAGGGGACTAGCGGTTTCAGATACGCAGTATTTT
TRBJ1-1 TRBV18 NA TRBD1 CASSPQGDPGNTEAFF TGTGCCAGCTCACCCCAGGGGGATCCGGGGAACACTGAAGCTTTCTTT
TRBJ2-1 TRBV9 NA TRBD2 CASSPTLAGADNEQFF TGTGCCAGCAGCCCAACTCTAGCGGGGGCGGACAATGAGCAGTTCTTC
TRBJ1-5 TRBV7-9 NA TRBD1 CASRVDRGSIGSNQPQHF TGTGCCAGCAGGGTAGACAGGGGGTCTATCGGCAGCAATCAGCCCCAGCATTTT
TRBJ2-7 TRBV18 few TRBD2 CASSPLNPLAGVSYEQYF TGTGCCAGCTCTCCACTTAACCCCCTAGCGGGAGTCTCCTACGAGCAGTACTTC
TRBJ2-2 TRBV18 many NA CASSPNQGIETGELFF TGTGCCAGCTCACCAAATCAGGGAATAGAGACCGGGGAGCTGTTTTTT
TRBJ2-3 TRBV2 NA NA CASGGHTDTQYF TGTGCCAGCGGGGGCCACACAGATACGCAGTATTTT
TRBJ2-2 TRBV18 NA TRBD2 CASSPGLSNTGELFF TGTGCCAGCTCACCGGGACTATCGAACACCGGGGAGCTGTTTTTT
TRBJ2-1 TRBV3-1/TRBV3-2 NA TRBD2 CASSRGGRNEQFF TGTGCCAGCAGTCGCGGGGGGCGAAATGAGCAGTTCTTC
TRBJ2-1 TRBV19 NA TRBD2 CASSIYPGYGLAGGNEQFF TGTGCCAGTAGTATATATCCGGGTTACGGACTAGCGGGAGGCAATGAGCAGTTCTTC
TRBJ2-3 TRBV2 NA TRBD1 CASSDIRQGLSTDTQYF TGTGCCAGCAGTGACATTCGACAGGGGCTTAGCACAGATACGCAGTATTTT
TRBJ2-7 TRBV5-1 NA NA CASSQRQGGSYEQYF TGCGCCAGCAGCCAAAGACAGGGAGGATCCTACGAGCAGTACTTC
TRBJ2-5 TRBV28 NA TRBD1 CASSLLDRGGLETQYF TGTGCCAGCAGTTTACTGGACAGGGGTGGCCTCGAGACCCAGTACTTC
TRBJ1-2 TRBV19 NA TRBD1 CASSGQGRGYTF TGTGCCAGTAGTGGACAGGGGCGAGGCTACACCTTC
TRBJ2-2 TRBV5-1 NA TRBD2 CASSFRLAGERELFF TGCGCCAGCAGCTTCCGACTAGCGGGAGAGAGGGAGCTGTTTTTT
TRBJ1-5 TRBV19 NA NA CASSPDRNQPQHF TGTGCCAGTAGTCCGGACAGAAATCAGCCCCAGCATTTT
TRBJ2-7 TRBV27 NA NA CARGGTYEQYF TGTGCCAGGGGGGGTACCTACGAGCAGTACTTC
TRBJ2-1 TRBV7-2 NA TRBD2 CASSLEVRAGGGGEQFF TGTGCCAGCAGCTTAGAGGTACGAGCGGGAGGTGGAGGTGAGCAGTTCTTC
TRBJ1-6 TRBV28 NA TRBD1 CASRRPGTGSSPLHF TGTGCCAGCAGGCGACCCGGGACAGGGAGTTCACCCCTCCACTTT
TRBJ1-3 TRBV4-2 once TRBD1 CASSQVLGDRGNTIYF TGTGCCAGCAGCCAAGTCCTAGGGGACAGGGGAAACACCATATATTTT